This entry is about one T cell receptor beta chain. Its antigen is undetermined. Libraries were prepared by immunoSEQ multiplex PCR; TCRdb keeps only in-frame clonotypes and omits some of them. The data show roughly 500,000 clones, approximately 89% seen once. The treatment is: roughly 18 received Ad26.COV2.S at low or high dose, single or two shots; a few received placebo; per-sample allocation not given. On day 63 after the first injection, vaccine and placebo recipients gave samples. Donor was an adult aged 18-55 years in Boston. Wuhan-strain SARS-CoV-2 spike was expressed by the Ad26 vector that made up the vaccine. This entry belongs to a study of Ad26.COV2.S vaccination and SARS-CoV-2 variants. Study-level background: Intramuscularly, Ad26.COV2.S was given either once or twice, 56 days apart.

Study-wide findings and caveats: From the TCR breadth and depth analyses, total T cell responses may have been underestimated.

The specimen was peripheral blood, collected in a trial of Ad26.COV2.S vaccine versus placebo. The source of this sequence is a person between 18 and 59 years old who received the Ad26.COV2.S COVID-19 vaccine or a placebo.

CDR3 in DNA: TGTGCCAGCTCACCACCGAATCGGGAGTTGGAGACCCAGTACTTC. This gives the protein CASSPPNRELETQYF. This sequence joins TRBV18 and TRBJ2-5; possibly TRBD2 for D (6 bases). This CDR3 contains 15 residues. The germline V gene encodes CDR1 KGHSH and CDR2 LQKENI. V shed 0 bases and J shed 5 bases, with 13 bases lying between them. Full variable domain (missing parts from reference TRBV18 and TRBJ2-5): NAGVMQNPRHLVRRRGQEARLRCSPMKGHSHVYWYRQLPEEGLKFMVYLQKENIIDESGMPKERFSAEFPKEGPSILRIQQVVRGDSAAYFCASSPPNRELETQYFGPGTRLLVL.